This TCR beta chain was identified in a study of CD4 T cells in relation to SARS-CoV-2 and coronaviruses. About the study: ViraFEST: roughly ten-day antigen culture of PBMCs, then TCR beta CDR3 sequencing.

The germline gives CDR1 MNHEY, CDR2 SVGAGI. The CDR3 length is 15 residues. The junction had 9 bases not matched to a gene; V was cut back by 6 bases and J by 4 bases. TCRdb's table, derived via immunoSEQ multiplex PCR, lists solely in-frame clones and lacks some. The sample records 20,000 to 25,000 clones, about 75% being singletons. About this clone itself: Its antigen is not identified.

Before the COVID-19 pandemic, during about 2011-2019, CD4+ T cells were taken from unexposed donors. The cells were cultured for about 10 days before CD4+ T cells were isolated. This receptor was obtained from a human donor in good health. Sequences were obtained from CD4+ T cells from PBMCs, cultured in vitro. The genes are TRBV6-5 and TRBJ2-7; 10 bases match TRBD2. The CDR3 is CASRVAGGLPYEQYF. The CDR3, as DNA: TGTGCCAGCAGAGTAGCGGGAGGTCTTCCTTACGAGCAGTACTTC.